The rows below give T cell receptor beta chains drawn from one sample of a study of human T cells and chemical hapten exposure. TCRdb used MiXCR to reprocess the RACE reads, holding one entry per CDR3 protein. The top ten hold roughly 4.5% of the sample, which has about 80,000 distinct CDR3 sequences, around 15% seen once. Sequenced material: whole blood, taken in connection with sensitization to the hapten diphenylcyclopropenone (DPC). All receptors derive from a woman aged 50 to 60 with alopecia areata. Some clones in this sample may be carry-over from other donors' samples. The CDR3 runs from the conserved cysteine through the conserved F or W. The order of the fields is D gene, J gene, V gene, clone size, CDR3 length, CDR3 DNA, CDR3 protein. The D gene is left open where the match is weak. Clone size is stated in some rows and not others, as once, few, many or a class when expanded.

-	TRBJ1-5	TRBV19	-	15	TGTGCCAGTAGTGTGACTCCGAGGAGCAATCAGCCCCAGCATTTT	CASSVTPRSNQPQHF
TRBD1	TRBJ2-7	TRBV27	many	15	TGTGCCAGCAGTCTAGGACAGGGGGCGCCTTACGAGCAGTACTTC	CASSLGQGAPYEQYF
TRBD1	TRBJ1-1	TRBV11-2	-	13	TGTGCCAGCACCCATGACAGGGGAGACGAAGCTTTCTTT	CASTHDRGDEAFF
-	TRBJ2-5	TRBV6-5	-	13	TGTGCCAGCAGGCTCACCGGCGTAGAGACCCAGTACTTC	CASRLTGVETQYF
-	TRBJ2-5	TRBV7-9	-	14	TGTGCCAGCAGCTTAGCGGGAGGATTCGAGACCCAGTACTTC	CASSLAGGFETQYF
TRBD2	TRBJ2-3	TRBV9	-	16	TGTGACAGCAGCGTAGCGGGAGCCTGGTACACAGATACGCAGTATTTT	CDSSVAGAWYTDTQYF
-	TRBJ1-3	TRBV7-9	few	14	TGTGCCAGCAAGAACCAGGGCTCTGGAAACACCATATATTTT	CASKNQGSGNTIYF
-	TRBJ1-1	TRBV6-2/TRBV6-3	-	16	TGTGCCAGCAGTTACTCGAAGGACCAGGGTTGGGCTGAAGCTTTCTTT	CASSYSKDQGWAEAFF
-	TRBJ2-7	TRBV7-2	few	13	TGTGCCAGCAGCTCGGGAGCGGGCTACGAGCAGTACTTC	CASSSGAGYEQYF
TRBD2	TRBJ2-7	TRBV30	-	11	TGTGCCCTAGCGGGATTTGGGGAGCAGTACTTC	CALAGFGEQYF
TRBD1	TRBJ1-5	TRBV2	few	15	TGTGCCAGCAGGACGACAGGGGGGGGCAATCAGCCCCAGCATTTT	CASRTTGGGNQPQHF
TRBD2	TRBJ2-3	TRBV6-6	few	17	TGTGCCAGCAGTCGGACCCTAGCGGGAGGGTCAGCGGATACGCAGTATTTT	CASSRTLAGGSADTQYF
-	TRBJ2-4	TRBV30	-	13	TGTGCCTGGAGTCCCGGACAAGAAAACATTCAGTACTTC	CAWSPGQENIQYF
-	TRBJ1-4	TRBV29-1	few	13	TGCAGCGTTGAGAGACAGCTTAATGAAAAACTGTTTTTT	CSVERQLNEKLFF
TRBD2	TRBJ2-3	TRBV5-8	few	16	TGTGCCAGCAGCTTGGGGACTAGCTTAAACACAGATACGCAGTATTTT	CASSLGTSLNTDTQYF
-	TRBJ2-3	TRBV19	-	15	TGTGCCAGTAGTGCAGGACAGATCAACACAGATACGCAGTATTTT	CASSAGQINTDTQYF
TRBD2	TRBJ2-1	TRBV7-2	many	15	TGTGCCAGCAGCTCCCAGCCCGCGCGGGAGATTGAGCAGTTCTTC	CASSSQPAREIEQFF
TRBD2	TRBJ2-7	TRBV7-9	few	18	TGTGCCAGCAGCTCGCCGGGACTAGCGGGAGCCCGTGGTGACGAGCAGTACTTC	CASSSPGLAGARGDEQYF
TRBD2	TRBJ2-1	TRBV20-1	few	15	TGCAGTGTCAGAAGGCCAGCGGGAGATACGGATGAGCAGTTCTTC	CSVRRPAGDTDEQFF
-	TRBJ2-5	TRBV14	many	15	TGTGCCAGCAGCCGCGGGCGGGGAGAGCAAGAGACCCAGTACTTC	CASSRGRGEQETQYF
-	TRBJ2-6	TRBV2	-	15	TGTGCCAGCAGGGCTCTGGTATCTGGGGCCAACGTCCTGACTTTC	CASRALVSGANVLTF
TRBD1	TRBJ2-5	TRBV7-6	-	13	TGTGCCAGCAGCCCACCCACCCTACAGGGGGAGTACTTC	CASSPPTLQGEYF
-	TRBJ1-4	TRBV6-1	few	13	TGTGCCAGCAGGAGGACATCCAAAGAGATGCTGTTTTTT	CASRRTSKEMLFF
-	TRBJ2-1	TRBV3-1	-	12	TGTGCCAGCAGCCCAGGGCCCAATGAGCAGTTCTTC	CASSPGPNEQFF
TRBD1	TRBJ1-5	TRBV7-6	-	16	TGTGCCAGCAGCACTCGACAGGGGGTACGCAATCAGCCCCAGCATTTT	CASSTRQGVRNQPQHF
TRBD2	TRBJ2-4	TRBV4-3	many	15	TGCGCCAGCAGCCAAGAAAGCGGGAGAAAAAACATTCAGTACTTC	CASSQESGRKNIQYF
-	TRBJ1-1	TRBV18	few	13	TGTGCCAGCTCCCAGGACAGGAACACTGAAGCTTTCTTT	CASSQDRNTEAFF
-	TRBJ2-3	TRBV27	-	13	TGTGCCAGCAGTTTTACACTGGGAGATACGCAGTATTTT	CASSFTLGDTQYF
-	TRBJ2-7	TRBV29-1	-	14	TGCAGCGTTGACGAATCGGGGCTTAGGGCCGAGCAGTACTTC	CSVDESGLRAEQYF
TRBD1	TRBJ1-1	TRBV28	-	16	TGTGCCAGCAGTCCCACAGGGGGCAGATTGAACACTGAAGCTTTCTTT	CASSPTGGRLNTEAFF
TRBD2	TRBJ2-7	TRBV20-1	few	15	TGCAGTGCTAGAGCGACTAGCGGAGAATCCTACGAGCAGTACTTC	CSARATSGESYEQYF
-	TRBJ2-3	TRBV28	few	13	TGTGCCAGCAGTTTAGGGCACGGGACAACGCAGTATTTT	CASSLGHGTTQYF
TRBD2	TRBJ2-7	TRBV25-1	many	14	TGTGCCAGCGGGCGGGAGGGCCTCGGCACGGAGCAGTACTTC	CASGREGLGTEQYF
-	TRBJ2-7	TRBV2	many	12	TGTGCCAGCAGAGGGGACATGTACGAGCAGTACTTC	CASRGDMYEQYF
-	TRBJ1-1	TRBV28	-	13	TGTGCCAGCAGCCAAGCCCACAGGACTGAAGCTTTCTTT	CASSQAHRTEAFF
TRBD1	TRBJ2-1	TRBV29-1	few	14	TGCACCTCACGCGACCGGGACAGGTACAATGAGCAGTTCTTC	CTSRDRDRYNEQFF
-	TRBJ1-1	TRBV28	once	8	TGTGCAATAACTGAAGCTTTCTTT	CAITEAFF
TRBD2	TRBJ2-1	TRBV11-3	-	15	TGTGCCAGCAGCTTCGGGACTAGCGTATCCAATGAGCAGTTCTTC	CASSFGTSVSNEQFF
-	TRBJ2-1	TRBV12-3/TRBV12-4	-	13	TGTGCCAGCACCACACGCCTAGCGAATGAGCAGTTCTTC	CASTTRLANEQFF
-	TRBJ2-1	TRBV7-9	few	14	TGTGCCAGCAGGTATACCGACTACTACAATGAGCAGTTCTTC	CASRYTDYYNEQFF
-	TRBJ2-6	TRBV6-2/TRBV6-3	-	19	TGTGCCAGCAGTTACTCGAAGAGGGCAGCTTACTCTGGGGCCAACGTCCTGACTTTC	CASSYSKRAAYSGANVLTF
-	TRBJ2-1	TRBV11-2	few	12	TGTGCCAGCAGCTTAGCAGGGGCGAAGTCGTTCTTC	CASSLAGAKSFF
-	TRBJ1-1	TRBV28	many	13	TGTGCCAGCAGTTTAGGGGGGGAGACTGAAGCTTTCTTT	CASSLGGETEAFF
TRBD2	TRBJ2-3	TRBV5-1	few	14	TGCGCCACGGCTGTGCGGGAGTATCCAGATACGCAGTATTTT	CATAVREYPDTQYF